This TCR beta chain derives from a study of blood T cell repertoires in COVID-19. V was clipped by 6 bases and J by 7 bases, with 9 bases between them. Germline lookup yields CDR1 DFQATT and CDR2 SNEGSKA (reference sequence). The CDR3 sequence is 10 residues long. Data came from immunoSEQ multiplex PCR; TCRdb stores just in-frame clones and leaves some out. The table lists fewer than 85,000 clones, about 85% of them singletons. Material: peripheral blood. The source is a human donor in a cohort sampled during active COVID-19. The V gene is TRBV20-1, the J gene TRBJ1-1, with unresolved D. In DNA form, the CDR3 reads TGCAGTGCACCGCGGGGTGAAGCTTTCTTT. This translates into CSAPRGEAFF.